The clone carrying this T cell receptor (beta chain) has a single count. Its matching antigen is unknown. This record comes from a study of CD8 T cells in Susac syndrome. On the study more broadly: Active disease was present in 5 or 6 of the sequenced Susac syndrome patients, and remission in eight. Treatment at blood withdrawal was none, corticosteroids, or intravenous immunoglobulin alone in Susac syndrome patients.

With 2 bases removed from V and 11 bases from J, the gap between germline ends came to 9 bases. The CDR3 has 11 residues. Germline V lookup: CDR1 SNHLY, CDR2 FYNNEI. Overall study findings and caveats: The study recognized that the number of individuals in its TCR sequencing and HLA analysis was relatively small.

Random hexamers were used to reverse transcribe about 0.45 to 1 ug of RNA. MiXCR was run by TCRdb on the immunoSEQ multiplex PCR reads, yielding one entry per CDR3 protein. Of more than 150,000 distinct CDR3 sequences in the sample, 95% were seen once. The rearrangement links TRBV2 to TRBJ1-2; no reliable D call. Source material: CD4+ T cells from PBMCs. This clonotype originated in a human donor with Susac syndrome. CDR3 nucleotides: TGTGCCAGCAGTGAAAATTCCGGGTACACCTTC. This codes for CASSENSGYTF.